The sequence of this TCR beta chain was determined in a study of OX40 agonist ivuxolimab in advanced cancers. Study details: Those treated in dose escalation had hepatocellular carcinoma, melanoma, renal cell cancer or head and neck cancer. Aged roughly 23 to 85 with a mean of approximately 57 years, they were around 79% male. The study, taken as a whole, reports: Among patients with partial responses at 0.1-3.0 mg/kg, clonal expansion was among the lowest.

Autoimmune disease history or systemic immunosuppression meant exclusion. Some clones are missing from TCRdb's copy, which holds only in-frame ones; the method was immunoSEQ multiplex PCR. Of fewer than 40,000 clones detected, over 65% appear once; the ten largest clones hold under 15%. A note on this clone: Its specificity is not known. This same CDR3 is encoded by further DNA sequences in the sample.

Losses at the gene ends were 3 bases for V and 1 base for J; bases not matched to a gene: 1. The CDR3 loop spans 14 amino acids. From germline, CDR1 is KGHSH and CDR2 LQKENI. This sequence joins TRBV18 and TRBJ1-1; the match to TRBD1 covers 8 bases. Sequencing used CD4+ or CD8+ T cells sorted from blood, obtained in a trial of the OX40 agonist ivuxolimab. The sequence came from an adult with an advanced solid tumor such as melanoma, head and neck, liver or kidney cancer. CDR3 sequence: CASSPQGANTEAFF. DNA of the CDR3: TGTGCCAGCTCACCGCAGGGGGCGAACACTGAAGCTTTCTTT.